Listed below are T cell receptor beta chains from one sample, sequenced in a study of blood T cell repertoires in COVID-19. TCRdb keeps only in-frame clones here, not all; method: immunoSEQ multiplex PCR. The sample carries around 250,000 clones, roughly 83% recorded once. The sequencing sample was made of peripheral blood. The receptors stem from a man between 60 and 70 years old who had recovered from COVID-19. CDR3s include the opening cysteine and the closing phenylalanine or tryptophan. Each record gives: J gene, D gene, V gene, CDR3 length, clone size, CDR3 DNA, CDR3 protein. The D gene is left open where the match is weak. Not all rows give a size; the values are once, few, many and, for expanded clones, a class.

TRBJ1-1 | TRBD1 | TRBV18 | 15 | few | TGTGCCAGCTCACCCCGACAGGGGATGAACACTGAAGCTTTCTTT | CASSPRQGMNTEAFF
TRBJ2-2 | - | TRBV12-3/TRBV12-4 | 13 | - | TGTGCCAGCAGTTTACGAGGGCCCGGGGAGCTGTTTTTT | CASSLRGPGELFF
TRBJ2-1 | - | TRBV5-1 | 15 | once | TGCGCCAGCAGCTTGGTACAGGGAAGCTACAATGAGCAGTTCTTC | CASSLVQGSYNEQFF
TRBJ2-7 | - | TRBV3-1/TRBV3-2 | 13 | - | TGTGCCAGCAGCCAAGCCGCGGCCCACGAGCAGTACTTC | CASSQAAAHEQYF
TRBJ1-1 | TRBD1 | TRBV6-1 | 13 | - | TGTGCCAGCAGTGAGGACAGGGCCAGTGAAGCTTTCTTT | CASSEDRASEAFF
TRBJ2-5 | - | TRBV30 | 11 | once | TGTGCCTGGAGTCCAGAAGAGACCCAGTACTTC | CAWSPEETQYF
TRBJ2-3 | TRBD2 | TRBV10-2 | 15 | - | TGCGCCAGCAGTCGCCCTAGCGGGAGGACAGATACGCAGTATTTT | CASSRPSGRTDTQYF
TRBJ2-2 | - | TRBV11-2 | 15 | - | TGTGCCAGCAGCTTAGAGATCACAGGAACCGGGGAGCTGTTTTTT | CASSLEITGTGELFF
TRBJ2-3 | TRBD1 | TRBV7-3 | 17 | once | TGTGCCAGCAGCTTAAAGTTCCGCGACAGGGGGATAGATACGCAGTATTTT | CASSLKFRDRGIDTQYF
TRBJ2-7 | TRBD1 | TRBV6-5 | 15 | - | TGTGCCAGCAGGGCGACAGGGTTCCACTCCTACGAGCAGTACTTC | CASRATGFHSYEQYF
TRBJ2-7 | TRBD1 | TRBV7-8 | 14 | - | TGTGCCAGCAGCGCCTCGGGACAGTCCTACGAGCAGTACTTC | CASSASGQSYEQYF
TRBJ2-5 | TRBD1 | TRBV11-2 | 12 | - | TGTGCCAGCAGCAGAGGGGGCGGAACCCAGTACTTC | CASSRGGGTQYF
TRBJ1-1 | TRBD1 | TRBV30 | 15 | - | TGTGCCTGGAGTGTACTCAGGCAGGGGGCTTCTGAAGCTTTCTTT | CAWSVLRQGASEAFF
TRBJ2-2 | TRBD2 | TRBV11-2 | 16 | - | TGTGCCAGCAGCCGAGCGGGGGGAGGCAACACCGGGGAGCTGTTTTTT | CASSRAGGGNTGELFF
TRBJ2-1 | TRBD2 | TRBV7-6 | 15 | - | TGTGCCAGCAGCGTAGGGACTAGCGGGGGCAATGAGCAGTTCTTC | CASSVGTSGGNEQFF
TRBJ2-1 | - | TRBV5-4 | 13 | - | TGTGCCAGCAGCCCTTACAGGGCGAATGAGCAGTTCTTC | CASSPYRANEQFF
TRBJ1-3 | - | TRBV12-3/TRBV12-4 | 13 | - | TGTGCCAGCAGAGAAGCGGCTGGAAACACCATATATTTT | CASREAAGNTIYF
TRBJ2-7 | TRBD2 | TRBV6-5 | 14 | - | TGTGCCAGCAGTCCACTAGCGGGAGTCTACGAGCAGTACTTC | CASSPLAGVYEQYF